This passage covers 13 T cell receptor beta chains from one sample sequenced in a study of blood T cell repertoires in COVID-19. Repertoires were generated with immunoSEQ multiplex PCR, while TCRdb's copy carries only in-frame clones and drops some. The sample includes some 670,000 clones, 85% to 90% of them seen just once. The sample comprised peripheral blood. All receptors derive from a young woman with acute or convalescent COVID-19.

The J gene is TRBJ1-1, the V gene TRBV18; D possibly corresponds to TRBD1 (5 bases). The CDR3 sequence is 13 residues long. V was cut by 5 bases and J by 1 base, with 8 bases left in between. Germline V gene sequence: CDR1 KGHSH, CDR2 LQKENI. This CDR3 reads CASSDGQNTEAFF. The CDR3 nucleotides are TGTGCCAGCTCAGACGGACAGAACACTGAAGCTTTCTTT. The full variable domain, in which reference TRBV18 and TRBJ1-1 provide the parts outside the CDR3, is NAGVMQNPRHLVRRRGQEARLRCSPMKGHSHVYWYRQLPEEGLKFMVYLQKENIIDESGMPKERFSAEFPKEGPSILRIQQVVRGDSAAYFCASSDGQNTEAFFGQGTRLTVV.

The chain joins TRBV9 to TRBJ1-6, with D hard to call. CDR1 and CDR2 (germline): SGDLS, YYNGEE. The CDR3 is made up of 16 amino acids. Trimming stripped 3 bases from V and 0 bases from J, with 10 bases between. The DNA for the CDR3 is TGTGCCAGCAGCGCGGAGAGGAGCTCCTATAATTCACCCCTCCACTTT. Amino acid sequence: CASSAERSSYNSPLHF.

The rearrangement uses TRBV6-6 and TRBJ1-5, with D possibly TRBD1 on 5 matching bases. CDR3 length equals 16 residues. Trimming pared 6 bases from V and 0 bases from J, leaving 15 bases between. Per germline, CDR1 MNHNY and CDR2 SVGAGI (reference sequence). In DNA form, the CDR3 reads TGTGCCAGCAGCAGCCAGGGAGGCGTTAGCAATCAGCCCCAGCATTTT. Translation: CASSSQGGVSNQPQHF.

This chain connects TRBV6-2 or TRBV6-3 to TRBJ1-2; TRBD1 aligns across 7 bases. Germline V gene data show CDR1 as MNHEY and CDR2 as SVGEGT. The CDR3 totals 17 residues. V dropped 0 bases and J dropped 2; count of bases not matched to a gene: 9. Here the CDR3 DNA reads TGTGCCAGCAGTTACTCGACCCCAACGGGACAGAACTATGGCTACACCTTC. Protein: CASSYSTPTGQNYGYTF.

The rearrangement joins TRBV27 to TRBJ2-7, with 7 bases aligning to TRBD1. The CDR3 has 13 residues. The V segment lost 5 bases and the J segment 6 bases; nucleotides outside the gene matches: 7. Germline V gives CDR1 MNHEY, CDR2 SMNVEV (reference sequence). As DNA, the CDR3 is TGTGCCAGCAGTCCACCCGACAGGGCCGAGCAGTACTTC. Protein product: CASSPPDRAEQYF.

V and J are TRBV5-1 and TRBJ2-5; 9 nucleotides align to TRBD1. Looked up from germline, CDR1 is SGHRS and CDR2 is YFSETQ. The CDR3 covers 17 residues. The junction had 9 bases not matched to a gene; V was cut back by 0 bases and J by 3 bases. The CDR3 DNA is TGCGCCAGCAGCTTGGCCTCCTCGGGACAGGGTAAAGAGACCCAGTACTTC. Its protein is CASSLASSGQGKETQYF.

CDR3 in amino acids: CASSLLAGPRVDEQFF. Here the CDR3 DNA reads TGTGCCAGCAGCTTACTAGCGGGCCCACGCGTCGATGAGCAGTTCTTC. The genes are TRBV7-6 and TRBJ2-1, with 8 bases aligning to TRBD2. J was trimmed by 8 bases and V by 2 bases; bases with no gene match: 11. The V gene's germline CDR1 is SGHVS and CDR2 FNYEAQ. This CDR3 spans 16 amino acids.

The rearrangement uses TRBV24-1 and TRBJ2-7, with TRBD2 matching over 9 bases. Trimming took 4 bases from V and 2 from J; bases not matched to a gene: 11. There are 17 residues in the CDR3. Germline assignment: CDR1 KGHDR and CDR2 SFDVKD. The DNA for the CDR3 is TGTGCCACCAGTGACGCCCCACTAGCGGGTGGTACCTACGAGCAGTACTTC. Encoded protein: CATSDAPLAGGTYEQYF.

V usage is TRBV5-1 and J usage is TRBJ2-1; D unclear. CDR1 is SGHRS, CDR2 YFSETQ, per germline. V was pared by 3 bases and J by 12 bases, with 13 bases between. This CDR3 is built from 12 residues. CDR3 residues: CASSSLGPWQFF. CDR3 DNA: TGCGCCAGCAGCTCACTCGGTCCATGGCAGTTCTTC.

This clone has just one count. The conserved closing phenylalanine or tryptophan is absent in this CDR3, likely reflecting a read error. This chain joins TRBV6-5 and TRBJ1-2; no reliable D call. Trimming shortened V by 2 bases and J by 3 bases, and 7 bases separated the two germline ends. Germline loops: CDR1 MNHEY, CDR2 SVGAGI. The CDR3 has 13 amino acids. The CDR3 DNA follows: TGTGCCAGCAGTTACGATCCGGACTATGGCTACACCCTC. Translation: CASSYDPDYGYTL.

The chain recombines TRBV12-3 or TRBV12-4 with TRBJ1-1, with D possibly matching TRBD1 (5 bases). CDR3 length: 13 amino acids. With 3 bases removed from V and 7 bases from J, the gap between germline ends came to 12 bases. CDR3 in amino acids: CASSLGRGNEAFF. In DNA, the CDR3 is TGTGCCAGCAGTTTGGGACGGGGGAATGAAGCTTTCTTT.

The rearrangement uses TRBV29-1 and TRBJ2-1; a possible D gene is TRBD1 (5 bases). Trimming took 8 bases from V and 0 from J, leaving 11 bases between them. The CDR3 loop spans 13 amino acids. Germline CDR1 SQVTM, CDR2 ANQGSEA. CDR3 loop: CSLRQSSYNEQFF. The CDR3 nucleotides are TGCAGCCTCCGACAGAGCTCCTACAATGAGCAGTTCTTC.

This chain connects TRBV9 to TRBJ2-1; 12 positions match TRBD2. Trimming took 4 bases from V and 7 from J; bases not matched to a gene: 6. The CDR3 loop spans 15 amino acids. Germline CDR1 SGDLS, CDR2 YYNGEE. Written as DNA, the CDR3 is TGTGCCAGCAGCTGGACTAGCGGGGCGGGGAATGAGCAGTTCTTC. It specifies CASSWTSGAGNEQFF.